This T cell receptor beta chain appears in the sequencing data of a study of cytomegalovirus exposure and HLA in healthy donors. About the research overall: Earlier work reported approximately 100 million unique TCR beta sequences from 180 million or so T cells. Study-wide results and limits: A later analysis found common viral pathogens apparently linked to several of the most significant clusters.

It was with 60 Vbeta and 13 Jbeta primers that the PCR ran. Using immunoSEQ multiplex PCR, the repertoire was profiled, and TCRdb retains in-frame clones only, with some absent. The repertoire includes some 200,000 clones, roughly 80% of them detected once, and approximately 0.4% sits in the top ten. On this clone itself: Its antigen remains unidentified.

V was shortened by 1 base and J by 0 bases, with 10 bases between the two germline ends. Germline lookup yields CDR1 GTSNPN and CDR2 SVGIG (reference sequence). The CDR3 is 15 amino acids. This clonotype was obtained from a male donor in good health and CMV-seropositive. The sequenced material came from PBMCs. This chain joins TRBV30 and TRBJ1-3; possible D gene TRBD1, 6 bases. CDR3 in amino acids: CAWSATGLSGNTIYF. CDR3 bases: TGTGCCTGGAGTGCGACAGGTCTCTCTGGAAACACCATATATTTT.